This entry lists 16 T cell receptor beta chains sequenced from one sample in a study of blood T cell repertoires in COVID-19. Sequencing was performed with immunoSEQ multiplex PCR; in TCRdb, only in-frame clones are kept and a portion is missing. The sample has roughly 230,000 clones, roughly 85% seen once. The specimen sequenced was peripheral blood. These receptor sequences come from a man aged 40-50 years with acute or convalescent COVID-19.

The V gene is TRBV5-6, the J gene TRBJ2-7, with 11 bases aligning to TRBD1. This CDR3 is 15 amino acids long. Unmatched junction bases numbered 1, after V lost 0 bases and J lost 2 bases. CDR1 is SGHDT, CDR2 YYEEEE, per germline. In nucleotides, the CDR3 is TGTGCCAGCAGCTTGGCGGGACAGGGGGCCTACGAGCAGTACTTC. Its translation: CASSLAGQGAYEQYF.

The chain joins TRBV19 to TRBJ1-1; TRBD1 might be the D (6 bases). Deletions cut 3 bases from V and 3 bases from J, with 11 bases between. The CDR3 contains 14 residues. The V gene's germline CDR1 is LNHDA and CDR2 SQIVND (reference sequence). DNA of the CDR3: TGTGCCAGTAGTATGGCGGGGGCTTACACTGAAGCTTTCTTT. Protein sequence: CASSMAGAYTEAFF.

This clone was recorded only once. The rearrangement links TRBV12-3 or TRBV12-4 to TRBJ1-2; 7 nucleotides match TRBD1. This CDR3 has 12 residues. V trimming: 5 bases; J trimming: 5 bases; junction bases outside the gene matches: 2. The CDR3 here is CASSQDRYGYTF. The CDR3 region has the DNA TGTGCCAGCAGTCAGGACAGGTATGGCTACACCTTC.

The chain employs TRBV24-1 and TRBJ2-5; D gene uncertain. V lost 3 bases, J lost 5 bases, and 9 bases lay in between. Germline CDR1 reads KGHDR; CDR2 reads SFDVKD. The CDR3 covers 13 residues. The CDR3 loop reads CATSDGSEETQYF. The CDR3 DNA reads TGTGCCACCAGTGATGGATCGGAGGAGACCCAGTACTTC.

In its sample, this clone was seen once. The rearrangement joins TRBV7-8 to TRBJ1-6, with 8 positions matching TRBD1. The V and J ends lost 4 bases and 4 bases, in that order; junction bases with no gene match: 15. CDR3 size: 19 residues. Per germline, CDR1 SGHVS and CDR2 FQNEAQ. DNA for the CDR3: TGTGCCAGCAGCTACCAAAACCGGCAGGGGGCCAGTTATAATTCACCCCTCCACTTT. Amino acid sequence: CASSYQNRQGASYNSPLHF.

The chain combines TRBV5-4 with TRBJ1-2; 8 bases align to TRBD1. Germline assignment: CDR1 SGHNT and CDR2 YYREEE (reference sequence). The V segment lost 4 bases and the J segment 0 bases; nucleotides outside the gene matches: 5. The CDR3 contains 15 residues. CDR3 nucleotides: TGTGCCAGCAGCCCCCGGACAGGGTCTAACTATGGCTACACCTTC. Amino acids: CASSPRTGSNYGYTF.

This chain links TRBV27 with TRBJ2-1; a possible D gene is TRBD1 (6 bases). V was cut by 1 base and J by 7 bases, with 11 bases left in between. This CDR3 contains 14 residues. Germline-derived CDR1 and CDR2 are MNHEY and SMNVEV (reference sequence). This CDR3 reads CASSLYDRLNEQFF. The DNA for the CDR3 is TGTGCCAGCAGTTTATATGACAGGCTAAATGAGCAGTTCTTC.

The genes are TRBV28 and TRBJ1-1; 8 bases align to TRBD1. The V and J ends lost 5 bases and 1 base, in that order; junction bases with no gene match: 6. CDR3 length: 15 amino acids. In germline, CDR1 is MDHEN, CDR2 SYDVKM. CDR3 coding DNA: TGTGCCAGCAGTCTTCCGGGGACAGGGAACACTGAAGCTTTCTTT. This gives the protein CASSLPGTGNTEAFF.

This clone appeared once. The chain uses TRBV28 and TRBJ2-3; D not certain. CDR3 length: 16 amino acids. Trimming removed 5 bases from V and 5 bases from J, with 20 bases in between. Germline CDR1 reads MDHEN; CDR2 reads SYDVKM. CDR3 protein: CASSPSVSFYGDTQYF. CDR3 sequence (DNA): TGTGCCAGCAGTCCCTCGGTTTCCTTTTATGGAGATACGCAGTATTTT.

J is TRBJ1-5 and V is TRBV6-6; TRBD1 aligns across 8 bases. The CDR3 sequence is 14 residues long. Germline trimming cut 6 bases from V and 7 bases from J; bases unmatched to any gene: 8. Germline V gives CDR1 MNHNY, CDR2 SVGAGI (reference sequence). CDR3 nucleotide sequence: TGTGCCAGCAGCCTCGGACAGGGAGGGCAGCCCCAGCATTTT. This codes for CASSLGQGGQPQHF.

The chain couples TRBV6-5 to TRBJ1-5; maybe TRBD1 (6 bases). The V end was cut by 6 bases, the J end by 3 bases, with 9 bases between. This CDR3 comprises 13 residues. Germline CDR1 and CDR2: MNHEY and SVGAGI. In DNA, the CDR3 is TGTGCCAGCAGGAACAGGGACAATCAGCCCCAGCATTTT. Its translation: CASRNRDNQPQHF.

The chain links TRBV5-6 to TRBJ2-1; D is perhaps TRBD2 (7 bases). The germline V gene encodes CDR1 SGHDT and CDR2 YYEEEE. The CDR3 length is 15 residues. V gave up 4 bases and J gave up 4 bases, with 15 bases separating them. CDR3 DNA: TGTGCCAGCAGCCTCGGGGGGCGAGTGTACAATGAGCAGTTCTTC. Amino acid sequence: CASSLGGRVYNEQFF.

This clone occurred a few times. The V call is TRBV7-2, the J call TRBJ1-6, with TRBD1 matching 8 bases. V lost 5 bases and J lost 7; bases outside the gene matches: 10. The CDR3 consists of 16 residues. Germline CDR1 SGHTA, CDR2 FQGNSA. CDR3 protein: CASSLGQGKVNSPLHF. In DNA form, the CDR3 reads TGTGCCAGCAGCCTAGGACAGGGAAAAGTGAATTCACCCCTCCACTTT.

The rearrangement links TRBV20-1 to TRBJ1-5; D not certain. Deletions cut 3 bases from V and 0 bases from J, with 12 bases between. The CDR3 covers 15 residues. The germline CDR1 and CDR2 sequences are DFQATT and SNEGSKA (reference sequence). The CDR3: CSASNLQLSNQPQHF. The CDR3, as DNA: TGCAGTGCTAGTAATTTGCAACTTAGCAATCAGCCCCAGCATTTT.

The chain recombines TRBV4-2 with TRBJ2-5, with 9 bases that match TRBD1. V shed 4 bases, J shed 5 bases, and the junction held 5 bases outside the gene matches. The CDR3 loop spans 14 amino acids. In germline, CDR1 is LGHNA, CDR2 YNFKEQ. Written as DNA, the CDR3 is TGTGCCAGCAGCCTGGGACAGGGATGGGAGACCCAGTACTTC. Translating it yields CASSLGQGWETQYF.

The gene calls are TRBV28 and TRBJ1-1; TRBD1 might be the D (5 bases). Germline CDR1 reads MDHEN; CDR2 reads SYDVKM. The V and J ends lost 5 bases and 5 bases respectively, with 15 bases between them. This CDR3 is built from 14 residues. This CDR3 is CASSPGQGWTEAFF. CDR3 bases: TGTGCCAGCAGTCCAGGGCAGGGTTGGACTGAAGCTTTCTTT. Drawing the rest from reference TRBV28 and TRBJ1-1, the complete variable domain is DVKVTQSSRYLVKRTGEKVFLECVQDMDHENMFWYRQDPGLGLRLIYFSYDVKMKEKGDIPEGYSVSREKKERFSLILESASTNQTSMYLCASSPGQGWTEAFFGQGTRLTVV.